One and the same sample provided the 24 T cell receptor beta chains below, sequenced in a study of blood T cell repertoires in COVID-19. The assay was immunoSEQ multiplex PCR, and TCRdb's table has in-frame clones only and misses some. This table has roughly 69,000 clones, less than 90% appearing once. Sequenced input: peripheral blood. These receptors were taken from a man aged 50-60 years with active COVID-19.

The V call is TRBV19, the J call TRBJ2-3; the match to TRBD1 covers 7 bases. V dropped 2 bases and J dropped 3; count of bases not matched to a gene: 14. Germline lookup yields CDR1 LNHDA and CDR2 SQIVND (reference sequence). This CDR3 has 18 residues. In DNA form, the CDR3 reads TGTGCCAGTAGTATAAACCCCCCTCCACAGGGGTCTACAGATACGCAGTATTTT. It is translated as CASSINPPPQGSTDTQYF.

The chain employs TRBV28 and TRBJ1-2; 8 bases agree with TRBD1. Germline V gene data show CDR1 as MDHEN and CDR2 as SYDVKM. The CDR3 sequence is 12 residues long. The V gene end was trimmed by 5 bases and the J gene end by 8 bases; junction bases not matched to a gene: 4. CDR3 loop: CASSQGARGYTF. The CDR3 coding sequence is TGTGCCAGCAGTCAGGGGGCGCGGGGCTACACCTTC.

V gene TRBV3-1 (or the pseudogene TRBV3-2) combines with J gene TRBJ2-3, with TRBD2 matching over 13 bases. CDR1 is LGHDT and CDR2 is YNNKEL in the germline V gene (reference sequence). The V segment lost 4 bases and the J segment 2 bases; nucleotides outside the gene matches: 9. The CDR3 consists of 18 residues. The CDR3 coding sequence is TGTGCCAGCAGCCGCATCTCCGGACTAGCGGGGGACACAGATACGCAGTATTTT. Protein: CASSRISGLAGDTDTQYF.

V gene TRBV12-5 combines with J gene TRBJ2-1; D is perhaps TRBD2 (5 bases). CDR1 and CDR2 from the germline V gene are LGHNT and FRNRAP. The CDR3 consists of 14 residues. V was trimmed by 5 bases and J by 5 bases, leaving 13 bases between them. This chain's CDR3 is CASGPGRADNEQFF. The CDR3 DNA is TGTGCTAGTGGTCCCGGGCGGGCAGACAATGAGCAGTTCTTC.

The chain links TRBV10-3 to TRBJ2-6; D call uncertain. CDR3 size: 17 residues. Trimming cost V 0 bases and J 0 bases, with 9 bases left between them. The germline gives CDR1 ENHRY, CDR2 SYGVKD. The CDR3: CAISESNVGSGANVLTF. For the CDR3, the DNA is TGTGCCATCAGTGAGTCGAACGTCGGCTCTGGGGCCAACGTCCTGACTTTC.

This chain joins TRBV6-5 and TRBJ2-7, with D hard to call. The CDR3 sequence is 13 residues long. Germline V gene data show CDR1 as MNHEY and CDR2 as SVGAGI. The V and J ends lost 4 bases and 3 bases respectively, with 10 bases between them. The CDR3 bases are TGTGCCAGCAGTTTCGCCGGTAACTACGAGCAGTACTTC. Protein sequence: CASSFAGNYEQYF.

The chain uses TRBV12-3 or TRBV12-4 and TRBJ1-4; no firm D call. Trimming pared 5 bases from V and 7 bases from J, leaving 8 bases between. This CDR3 contains 12 residues. The CDR3 DNA follows: TGTGCCAGCAGTCGAGGGTTTGAAAAACTGTTTTTT. This codes for CASSRGFEKLFF.

The V gene is TRBV4-3, the J gene TRBJ1-6; perhaps TRBD1 as D (6 bases). Germline-derived CDR1 and CDR2 are LGHNA and YSLEER. The CDR3 covers 15 residues. Trimming took off 0 bases at V and 10 bases at J, with 13 bases between the two ends. CDR3 sequence (DNA): TGCGCCAGCAGCCAAGAGGAAACAGGGTACTCACCCCTCCACTTT. Translation gives CASSQEETGYSPLHF.

V gene TRBV7-8 combines with J gene TRBJ1-1; D may be TRBD1 (5 bases). Germline CDR1 reads SGHVS; CDR2 reads FQNEAQ. CDR3 length: 14 amino acids. V lost 5 bases, J lost 5 bases, and 15 bases lay in between. CDR3: CASSQGLQMTEAFF. The DNA of the CDR3 is TGTGCCAGCAGCCAGGGACTGCAGATGACTGAAGCTTTCTTT.

Written as DNA, the CDR3 is TGTGCCAGCAGTTCCGGACATAGCAATCAGCCCCAGCATTTT. Amino acids: CASSSGHSNQPQHF. This rearrangement joins TRBV28 to TRBJ1-5, with a possible D match to TRBD1 (5 bases). Trimming shortened V by 4 bases and J by 0 bases, and 7 bases separated the two germline ends. The CDR3 is 14 residues long. CDR1 MDHEN and CDR2 SYDVKM come from the germline V gene.

The chain uses TRBV19 and TRBJ2-1; no reliable D call. This CDR3 has 14 residues. V dropped 8 bases and J dropped 0 bases, with 11 bases sitting between them. Germline assignment: CDR1 LNHDA and CDR2 SQIVND (reference sequence). CDR3 sequence: CASGWSGSYNEQFF. In nucleotides, the CDR3 is TGTGCCAGTGGCTGGTCGGGCTCCTACAATGAGCAGTTCTTC.

V gene TRBV9 combines with J gene TRBJ2-5; 14 bases are shared with TRBD2. The germline CDR1 and CDR2 sequences are SGDLS and YYNGEE. V was clipped by 4 bases and J by 4 bases; unmatched bases: 9. The CDR3 is made up of 17 amino acids. The CDR3 spells CASSPRTSGRYAETQYF. DNA for the CDR3: TGTGCCAGCAGCCCAAGGACTAGCGGGAGGTACGCAGAGACCCAGTACTTC.

V and J are TRBV18 and TRBJ1-2; D unresolved. The V end lost 1 base, the J end lost 2 bases, and 11 bases lay between the germline ends. The germline CDR1 and CDR2 sequences are KGHSH and LQKENI. There are 15 residues in the CDR3. CDR3 nucleotides: TGTGCCAGCTCACCACTTGCGGAAACAAACTATGGCTACACCTTC. It encodes CASSPLAETNYGYTF.

The chain recombines TRBV4-3 with TRBJ2-3; TRBD2 might be the D (6 bases). The length of the CDR3 is 16 residues. The germline V gene encodes CDR1 LGHNA and CDR2 YSLEER. Trimming pared 0 bases from V and 2 bases from J, leaving 12 bases between. The CDR3: CASSQEASANTDTQYF. The CDR3 DNA sequence: TGCGCCAGCAGCCAAGAGGCTAGCGCTAACACAGATACGCAGTATTTT.

This clone has only a few counts. The chain carries TRBV14 and TRBJ1-2; 7 positions match TRBD1. Trimming removed 5 bases from V and 4 bases from J; junction bases left unmatched: 10. The CDR3 spans 15 residues. Germline V gene sequence: CDR1 SGHDN, CDR2 FVKESK. The CDR3, as DNA: TGTGCCAGCAGCTCTCGACAGGGCCCACTCTATGGCTACACCTTC. Amino acid sequence: CASSSRQGPLYGYTF.

The chain's CDR3 is CASSPQGGNSNQPQHF. The CDR3 DNA follows: TGTGCCAGCAGCCCACAGGGGGGAAATAGCAATCAGCCCCAGCATTTT. The chain links TRBV5-8 to TRBJ1-5, with 8 bases matching TRBD1. In germline, CDR1 is SGHTS, CDR2 YDEGEE. The CDR3 length is 16 residues. V shed 4 bases and J 0 bases; nucleotides not matched to a gene: 6.

The chain employs TRBV5-4 and TRBJ2-2; TRBD2 matches 10 bases. Per germline, CDR1 SGHNT and CDR2 YYREEE (reference sequence). The V gene end was trimmed by 2 bases and the J gene end by 7 bases; junction bases not matched to a gene: 5. The CDR3 consists of 15 residues. DNA of the CDR3: TGTGCCAGCAGCTTCACTAGCGGGGTTGGCGGGGAGCTGTTTTTT. Protein sequence: CASSFTSGVGGELFF.

This chain links TRBV9 with TRBJ2-1; the match to TRBD2 covers 8 bases. Germline trimming cut 6 bases from V and 9 bases from J; bases unmatched to any gene: 17. Germline V lookup: CDR1 SGDLS, CDR2 YYNGEE. This CDR3 has 16 residues. Written as DNA, the CDR3 is TGTGCCAGCAACAAAAATTTTGGACTAGCCCGGAGTGAGCAGTTCTTC. It specifies CASNKNFGLARSEQFF.

This chain connects TRBV30 to TRBJ1-1; D gene uncertain. The germline V gene encodes CDR1 GTSNPN and CDR2 SVGIG (reference sequence). CDR3 size: 13 residues. The germline V and J ends were trimmed by 0 bases and 3 bases, with 8 bases remaining between them. CDR3 region: CAWSVPPDTEAFF. The CDR3 DNA sequence: TGTGCCTGGAGTGTACCCCCGGACACTGAAGCTTTCTTT.

V is TRBV27 and J is TRBJ2-3, with 8 bases that match TRBD1. Germline V gives CDR1 MNHEY, CDR2 SMNVEV (reference sequence). The CDR3 covers 15 residues. The J segment lost 5 bases and the V segment lost 4 bases, leaving 8 bases of the junction unmatched. The CDR3 loop is CASSSPTDREDTQYF. DNA for the CDR3: TGTGCCAGCAGTTCCCCAACGGACAGGGAAGATACGCAGTATTTT.

The chain uses TRBV5-1 and TRBJ2-5, with 7 bases aligning to TRBD1. CDR3 length: 15 residues. Unmatched junction bases numbered 11, after V lost 5 bases and J lost 4 bases. The V gene's germline CDR1 is SGHRS and CDR2 YFSETQ. The CDR3: CASSRLPGGIETQYF. The CDR3 nucleotides are TGCGCCAGCAGTCGTCTTCCAGGGGGTATAGAGACCCAGTACTTC.

The V call is TRBV7-8, the J call TRBJ1-5, with TRBD1 matching 11 bases. The CDR3 length is 17 residues. V lost 2 bases, J lost 4 bases, and 7 bases stayed unmatched. Germline V gene sequence: CDR1 SGHVS, CDR2 FQNEAQ. The CDR3 spells CASSLRGQGGINQPQHF. The CDR3, as DNA: TGTGCCAGCAGCTTACGGGGACAGGGGGGAATAAATCAGCCCCAGCATTTT.

The chain has TRBV18 and TRBJ1-1, with 10 positions matching TRBD1. This CDR3 has 13 amino acids. Per germline, CDR1 KGHSH and CDR2 LQKENI. Trimming removed 6 bases from V and 7 bases from J; junction bases left unmatched: 5. CDR3 DNA sequence: TGTGCCAGCTCGCCGGGACAGGGGAATGAAGCTTTCTTT. It encodes CASSPGQGNEAFF.

The V and J genes are TRBV12-3 or TRBV12-4 and TRBJ2-7; possibly TRBD1 for D (5 bases). V was clipped by 5 bases and J by 6 bases, with 14 bases between them. The CDR3 sequence is 13 residues long. In nucleotides, the CDR3 is TGTGCCAGCAGTCAAATACAGGTTTCCGAGCAGTACTTC. The encoded protein is CASSQIQVSEQYF.